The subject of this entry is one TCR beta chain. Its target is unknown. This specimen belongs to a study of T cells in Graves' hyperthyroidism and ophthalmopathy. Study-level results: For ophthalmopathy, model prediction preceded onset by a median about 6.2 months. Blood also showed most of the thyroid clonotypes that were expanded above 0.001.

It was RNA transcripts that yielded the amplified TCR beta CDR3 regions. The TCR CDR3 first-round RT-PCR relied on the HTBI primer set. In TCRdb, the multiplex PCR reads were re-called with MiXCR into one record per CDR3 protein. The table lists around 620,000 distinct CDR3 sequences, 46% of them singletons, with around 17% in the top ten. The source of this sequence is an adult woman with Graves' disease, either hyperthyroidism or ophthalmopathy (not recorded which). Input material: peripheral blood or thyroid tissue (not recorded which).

CDR3 DNA sequence: TGTGCCAGTAACCACAGGGGAGGCAATCAGCCCCAGCATTTT. It translates to CASNHRGGNQPQHF. The chain combines TRBV19 with TRBJ1-5; TRBD1 matches 7 bases. Germline V gene lookup returns CDR1 LNHDA and CDR2 SQIVND (reference sequence). The CDR3 covers 14 residues. The junction had 5 bases not matched to a gene; V was cut back by 7 bases and J by 2 bases.